The 18 T cell receptor beta chains given below trace back to one sample, sequenced in a study of identical twins. Each CDR3 protein gets one entry after TCRdb re-called the 5' RACE reads with MiXCR. This table has 200,000 to 250,000 distinct CDR3 sequences, roughly 7% appearing once. These sequences were also reported in another study, on yellow fever vaccine responses in identical twins.

Material: memory (CD45RO+) T cells sorted from blood. These receptors were taken from a woman aged 18-35 years in good health.

CDR3 protein: CSASQGYEQYV. For the CDR3, the DNA is TGCAGTGCTAGTCAGGGATACGAGCAGTACGTC. The rearrangement uses TRBV20-1 and TRBJ2-7, with D possibly TRBD1 on 5 matching bases. This CDR3 comprises 11 residues. CDR1 DFQATT and CDR2 SNEGSKA come from the germline V gene (reference sequence). Trimming pared 3 bases from V and 4 bases from J, leaving 7 bases between.

In this sample, this clonotype turned up many times. V and J are TRBV7-2 and TRBJ2-1, with D tentatively TRBD2 (5 bases). Germline lookup yields CDR1 SGHTA and CDR2 FQGNSA. V gave up 2 bases and J gave up 0 bases, with 14 bases separating them. This CDR3 has 17 residues. The CDR3 bases are TGTGCCAGCAGCTTACGGAGCGGTCCTAGCTCCTACAATGAGCAGTTCTTC. Translated, it gives CASSLRSGPSSYNEQFF.

This chain joins TRBV20-1 and TRBJ2-7; possible D gene TRBD2, 6 bases. V lost 1 base and J lost 6, with 13 bases in between. The CDR3 is 13 amino acids. Looked up from germline, CDR1 is DFQATT and CDR2 is SNEGSKA (reference sequence). The CDR3 protein is CSARAPAGPEQYF. The CDR3 region has the DNA TGCAGTGCTAGAGCCCCCGCGGGGCCCGAGCAGTACTTC.

This clonotype was seen at least ten times. V is TRBV3-1 and J is TRBJ1-1, with TRBD1 as a possible D gene (6 bases). The germline gives CDR1 LGHDT, CDR2 YNNKEL (reference sequence). The V and J ends lost 1 base and 0 bases respectively, with 6 bases between them. This CDR3 is built from 14 residues. Here the CDR3 DNA reads TGTGCCAGCAGCCAAGCAGGGGTGAACACTGAAGCTTTCTTT. Protein: CASSQAGVNTEAFF.

This clonotype was seen at least ten times. The V and J genes are TRBV11-1 and TRBJ2-7; 7 positions agree with TRBD1. The V gene end was trimmed by 2 bases and the J gene end by 0 bases; junction bases not matched to a gene: 13. This CDR3 comprises 18 residues. Germline CDR1 SGHAT, CDR2 FQDESV (reference sequence). The CDR3 loop reads CASSLRIVGTDFSYEQYV. In DNA, the CDR3 is TGTGCCAGCAGCTTAAGAATCGTAGGGACAGACTTCTCCTACGAGCAGTACGTC.

The chain links TRBV25-1 to TRBJ1-2; 10 bases fit TRBD1. The germline gives CDR1 MGHDK, CDR2 SYGVNS. V shed 6 bases and J 7 bases; nucleotides not matched to a gene: 8. This CDR3 contains 14 residues. The CDR3 loop reads CASRETGGQGGYTF. The CDR3 DNA follows: TGTGCCAGCAGAGAGACAGGGGGCCAGGGTGGCTACACCTTC.

The chain carries TRBV20-1 and TRBJ2-3; D is unresolved. Germline lookup yields CDR1 DFQATT and CDR2 SNEGSKA (reference sequence). CDR3 length equals 13 residues. V was clipped by 6 bases and J by 5 bases, with 15 bases between them. In nucleotides, the CDR3 is TGCAGTGCCCCGAGAAGGGATGGAGATACGCAGTATTTT. This translates into CSAPRRDGDTQYF.

This clonotype was seen ten or more times. The chain is built from TRBV5-1 and TRBJ2-5, with 9 bases that match TRBD2. Trimming at V came to 0 bases and at J to 4 bases, leaving 7 bases not matched to a gene. Germline V CDR1 and CDR2: SGHRS, YFSETQ. The CDR3 sequence is 16 residues long. The CDR3 region is CASSLEVPSGVETQYF. The CDR3 DNA sequence: TGCGCCAGCAGCTTGGAGGTTCCTAGCGGGGTAGAGACCCAGTACTTC.

Many counts were recorded for this clonotype. V usage is TRBV5-1 and J usage is TRBJ2-3, with 8 nucleotides matching TRBD2. J gave up 1 base and V 3 bases, and 4 bases lay outside the gene matches. The CDR3 has 15 amino acids. Germline V gene sequence: CDR1 SGHRS, CDR2 YFSETQ. This chain's CDR3 is CASSSLTSGTDTQYF. CDR3 DNA sequence: TGCGCCAGCAGCTCTCTGACTAGCGGCACAGATACGCAGTATTTT.

This clonotype was picked up a small number of times. The genes are TRBV7-6 and TRBJ2-5; D unresolved. The CDR3 is 13 residues long. Germline V gives CDR1 SGHVS, CDR2 FNYEAQ. Trimming left V 2 bases short and J 5 bases short, with 9 bases between. For the CDR3, the DNA is TGTGCCAGCAGCTTACGGGTCGGGGAGACCCAGTACTTC. Translation: CASSLRVGETQYF.

This chain uses TRBV28 with TRBJ2-7; TRBD2 matches 11 bases. The CDR3 contains 16 residues. V was clipped by 6 bases and J by 7 bases; unmatched bases: 14. Germline-derived CDR1 and CDR2 are MDHEN and SYDVKM. CDR3 sequence: CASRPTTSGIGREQYF. CDR3 sequence (DNA): TGTGCCAGCAGACCTACGACTAGCGGGATTGGCAGAGAGCAGTACTTC. The variable domain in full, completed from reference TRBV28 and TRBJ2-7, reads DVKVTQSSRYLVKRTGEKVFLECVQDMDHENMFWYRQDPGLGLRLIYFSYDVKMKEKGDIPEGYSVSREKKERFSLILESASTNQTSMYLCASRPTTSGIGREQYFGPGTRLTVT.

This clonotype has just a few counts. V gene TRBV11-2 combines with J gene TRBJ2-5, with 8 nucleotides matching TRBD2. This CDR3 contains 15 residues. Looked up from germline, CDR1 is SGHAT and CDR2 is FQNNGV. The trim removed 5 bases at V and 9 bases at J, leaving 14 bases unmatched. The CDR3 sequence: CASSQTPGELAAQYF. DNA for the CDR3: TGTGCCAGCAGCCAAACCCCCGGGGAACTAGCGGCCCAGTACTTC.

This clonotype was counted many times. The rearrangement joins TRBV19 to TRBJ1-1; D uncertain. This CDR3 region has 14 residues. CDR1 and CDR2 (germline): LNHDA, SQIVND (reference sequence). The V gene lost 7 bases and the J gene lost 0 bases, with 12 bases spanning the gap. This CDR3 reads CASTDTGVNTEAFF. The CDR3 DNA sequence: TGTGCCAGTACCGATACTGGTGTGAACACTGAAGCTTTCTTT. Looking up the rest from reference TRBV19 and TRBJ1-1 gives the full variable domain: DGGITQSPKYLFRKEGQNVTLSCEQNLNHDAMYWYRQDPGQGLRLIYYSQIVNDFQKGDIAEGYSVSREKKESFPLTVTSAQKNPTAFYLCASTDTGVNTEAFFGQGTRLTVV.

This clonotype was observed at least ten times. The V and J genes are TRBV5-1 and TRBJ1-5; the D is unclear. CDR3 length: 14 residues. Trimming took off 3 bases at V and 7 bases at J, with 14 bases between the two ends. Germline CDR1 reads SGHRS; CDR2 reads YFSETQ. The CDR3 nucleotides are TGCGCCAGCAGCTCCGGGGAGGTCGGGCAGCCCCAGCATTTT. Translated: CASSSGEVGQPQHF. Complete variable domain (other parts from reference TRBV5-1 and TRBJ1-5): KAGVTQTPRYLIKTRGQQVTLSCSPISGHRSVSWYQQTPGQGLQFLFEYFSETQRNKGNFPGRFSGRQFSNSRSEMNVSTLELGDSALYLCASSSGEVGQPQHFGDGTRLSIL.

This sequence joins TRBV7-2 and TRBJ2-5, with D perhaps assigned TRBD1 or TRBD2 (5 bases each). The germline V gene has CDR1 SGHTA and CDR2 FQGNSA. The V gene lost 2 bases and the J gene lost 1 base, with 14 bases spanning the gap. CDR3 size: 16 residues. CDR3 DNA: TGTGCCAGCAGCTTAACCCCCCGGGGCCCCCAAGAGACCCAGTACTTC. It encodes CASSLTPRGPQETQYF. The entire variable domain, with the rest obtained from reference TRBV7-2 and TRBJ2-5, is as follows: GAGVSQSPSNKVTEKGKDVELRCDPISGHTALYWYRQSLGQGLEFLIYFQGNSAPDKSGLPSDRFSAERTGGSVSTLTIQRTQQEDSAVYLCASSLTPRGPQETQYFGPGTRLLVL.

This clonotype showed up many times. The V and J genes are TRBV6-1 and TRBJ2-3, with D tentatively TRBD1 (7 bases). V was shortened by 3 bases and J by 6 bases, with 16 bases between the two germline ends. In germline, CDR1 is MNHNS, CDR2 SASEGT. The CDR3 consists of 15 residues. CDR3 sequence reads: CASSDTQGGADTQYF. For the CDR3, the DNA is TGTGCCAGCAGTGATACTCAGGGGGGAGCGGATACGCAGTATTTT.

The table lists this clonotype with many counts. The genes are TRBV28 and TRBJ2-3, with a possible D match to TRBD2 (6 bases). V lost 7 bases and J 0 bases, leaving 14 bases between the germline ends. Germline assignment: CDR1 MDHEN and CDR2 SYDVKM. The CDR3 loop spans 15 amino acids. The CDR3 nucleotides are TGTGCCAGCACATTACAAGGGACTAGCACAGATACGCAGTATTTT. Its translation is CASTLQGTSTDTQYF.

This clonotype was seen at least ten times. The CDR3, as DNA: TGCGCCAGCAGTCCAGTAGCCACCCGGGAAGCTTTCTTT. This gives the protein CASSPVATREAFF. The chain joins TRBV10-2 to TRBJ1-1; D unclear. The CDR3 has 13 residues. CDR1 is WSHSY and CDR2 is SAAADI in the germline V gene. The germline V and J ends were trimmed by 5 bases and 8 bases, with 15 bases remaining between them.